The 28 T cell receptor beta chains below were found in one sample sequenced in a study of blood T cell repertoires in COVID-19. Some clones are missing from TCRdb's copy, which holds only in-frame ones; the method was immunoSEQ multiplex PCR. The data contain about 210,000 clones, 70% to 90% of them singletons. Sequencing was performed on PBMCs or T cells enriched from blood (not recorded which). The source of these receptors is a man aged 40-50 years who had recovered from COVID-19.

The rearrangement joins TRBV10-2 to TRBJ1-2, with D possibly matching TRBD1 (6 bases). Germline V gives CDR1 WSHSY, CDR2 SAAADI. Deletions cut 0 bases from V and 6 bases from J, with 23 bases between. This CDR3 comprises 18 residues. The CDR3 bases are TGCGCCAGCAGTGAGTCGGAGTCCTCGACAGGCAGACAAAATGGCTACACCTTC. Translation: CASSESESSTGRQNGYTF.

V is TRBV5-1 and J is TRBJ2-1, with 7 bases lining up with TRBD2. V was pared by 5 bases and J by 0 bases, with 5 bases of the junction left unmatched. CDR1 and CDR2 (germline): SGHRS, YFSETQ. CDR3 length: 15 residues. Here the CDR3 reads CASRPRDYSYNEQFF. As DNA, the CDR3 is TGCGCCAGCAGACCCCGGGACTACTCCTACAATGAGCAGTTCTTC.

This clone appeared a few times. This CDR3 is CASSQEKYGSSTLTDTQYF. The CDR3 DNA follows: TGCGCCAGCAGCCAAGAGAAGTACGGTAGTAGCACCCTCACAGATACGCAGTATTTT. The chain combines TRBV4-1 with TRBJ2-3; D uncertain. The CDR3 consists of 19 residues. The germline V gene encodes CDR1 MGHRA and CDR2 YSYEKL. Between the trimmed V and J ends, which lost 0 bases and 2 bases, there was a span of 21 bases.

This chain connects TRBV10-3 to TRBJ1-1, with TRBD1 matching over 10 bases. CDR1 and CDR2 (germline): ENHRY, SYGVKD. Trimming took 0 bases from V and 7 from J; bases not matched to a gene: 2. The CDR3 is 14 residues long. CDR3 DNA: TGTGCCATCAGTGAGTCGAGGACAGGGGGTGAAGCTTTCTTT. This gives the protein CAISESRTGGEAFF.

The CDR3 sequence: CASSSTSGPYNEQFF. The CDR3 DNA reads TGTGCCAGCAGCTCAACTAGCGGTCCCTACAATGAGCAGTTCTTC. V is TRBV9 and J is TRBJ2-1; TRBD2 matches at 8 bases. Germline loops: CDR1 SGDLS, CDR2 YYNGEE. V was pared by 4 bases and J by 2 bases, with 5 bases of the junction left unmatched. The CDR3 extends over 15 amino acids.

This chain connects TRBV25-1 to TRBJ2-1; 7 nucleotides line up with TRBD1. Germline assignment: CDR1 MGHDK and CDR2 SYGVNS. The CDR3 consists of 16 residues. V was clipped by 6 bases and J by 3 bases; unmatched bases: 11. CDR3 in amino acids: CASSRDRLPGYNEQFF. The CDR3 region has the DNA TGTGCCAGCAGCCGGGACAGATTACCAGGCTACAATGAGCAGTTCTTC.

This chain links TRBV6-1 with TRBJ2-7, with D unclear. Germline values: CDR1 MNHNS, CDR2 SASEGT. The CDR3 spans 14 residues. V was clipped by 3 bases and J by 3 bases, with 12 bases between them. The CDR3 spells CASSEASQSYEQYF. As DNA, the CDR3 is TGTGCCAGCAGTGAGGCCAGTCAAAGCTACGAGCAGTACTTC.

The chain links TRBV18 to TRBJ2-5, with 7 positions matching TRBD1. Looked up from germline, CDR1 is KGHSH and CDR2 is LQKENI. Trimming removed 9 bases from V and 1 base from J; junction bases left unmatched: 5. The CDR3 has 13 residues. Here the CDR3 DNA reads TGTGCCAGTATCGGGACAGCCCAAGAGACCCAGTACTTC. Amino acid sequence: CASIGTAQETQYF.

This chain uses TRBV10-3 with TRBJ1-4, with 9 bases identical to TRBD1. The J segment lost 8 bases and the V segment lost 2 bases, leaving 0 bases of the junction unmatched. There are 13 residues in the CDR3. The germline gives CDR1 ENHRY, CDR2 SYGVKD. The CDR3 DNA reads as TGTGCCATCAGTGAGGGACAGGGGGAAAAACTGTTTTTT. Translation: CAISEGQGEKLFF.

The CDR3 DNA reads as TGTGCCAGCAGCTTAGCGGCGCAGGCGAGGGGCAATCAGCCCCAGCATTTT. Its protein is CASSLAAQARGNQPQHF. The V and J genes are TRBV7-8 and TRBJ1-5; D is unclear. The CDR3 extends over 17 amino acids. With 0 bases removed from V and 2 bases from J, the gap between germline ends came to 14 bases. Germline V gene sequence: CDR1 SGHVS, CDR2 FQNEAQ. Together with reference TRBV7-8 and TRBJ1-5, the CDR3 gives the full variable domain: GAGVSQSPRYKVAKRGQDVALRCDPISGHVSLFWYQQALGQGPEFLTYFQNEAQLDKSGLPSDRFFAERPEGSVSTLKIQRTQQEDSAVYLCASSLAAQARGNQPQHFGDGTRLSIL.

J is TRBJ1-3 and V is TRBV19; D gene uncertain. V lost 10 bases and J lost 3, with 16 bases in between. Per germline, CDR1 LNHDA and CDR2 SQIVND (reference sequence). The CDR3 has 14 amino acids. The CDR3 region has the DNA TGTGCCACCCATAAAACTGGTAGTGGAAACACCATATATTTT. The encoded protein is CATHKTGSGNTIYF. The full variable domain, with the rest looked up from reference TRBV19 and TRBJ1-3, is DGGITQSPKYLFRKEGQNVTLSCEQNLNHDAMYWYRQDPGQGLRLIYYSQIVNDFQKGDIAEGYSVSREKKESFPLTVTSAQKNPTAFYLCATHKTGSGNTIYFGEGSWLTVV.

The CDR3 bases are TGCGCCAGCAGCGTCGGGAGTACTTACGAGCAGTACTTC. Translation: CASSVGSTYEQYF. The chain links TRBV4-1 to TRBJ2-7, with D tentatively TRBD2 (6 bases). With 5 bases removed from V and 4 bases from J, the gap between germline ends came to 12 bases. The length of the CDR3 is 13 residues. The germline V gene encodes CDR1 MGHRA and CDR2 YSYEKL.

This clone came up once. The V gene is TRBV29-1, the J gene TRBJ1-2; 8 nucleotides match TRBD1. CDR1 and CDR2 (germline): SQVTM, ANQGSEA. The CDR3 has 13 amino acids. Trimming took 3 bases from V and 3 from J; bases not matched to a gene: 3. DNA of the CDR3: TGCAGCGTTGAGAAGGGACAGGACTATGGCTACACCTTC. Residues: CSVEKGQDYGYTF.

The J gene is TRBJ2-3, the V gene TRBV3-1 (or the pseudogene TRBV3-2); 7 nucleotides match TRBD2. CDR1 LGHDT and CDR2 YNNKEL come from the germline V gene (reference sequence). J gave up 3 bases and V 4 bases, and 7 bases lay outside the gene matches. There are 15 residues in the CDR3. Here the CDR3 DNA reads TGTGCCAGCAGCCGGACTAGGACTCAGACAGATACGCAGTATTTT. This gives the protein CASSRTRTQTDTQYF.

This sequence joins TRBV14 and TRBJ2-3; TRBD1 is a possible D gene (5 bases). Germline CDR1 reads SGHDN; CDR2 reads FVKESK. The V end was cut by 3 bases, the J end by 5 bases, with 12 bases between. The CDR3 sequence is 14 residues long. CDR3 bases: TGTGCCAGCAGCCATGGGAAGGGGCGAGATACGCAGTATTTT. Translation: CASSHGKGRDTQYF.

The chain recombines TRBV5-1 with TRBJ2-7; D might be TRBD1 (7 bases). Trimming shortened V by 7 bases and J by 5 bases, and 19 bases separated the two germline ends. Germline CDR1 SGHRS, CDR2 YFSETQ. The CDR3 runs 14 residues. The CDR3 reads CASRRQGGMNEQYF. As DNA, the CDR3 is TGCGCCAGCCGAAGACAGGGAGGAATGAACGAGCAGTACTTC. Supplemented by reference TRBV5-1 and TRBJ2-7, the full variable domain reads KAGVTQTPRYLIKTRGQQVTLSCSPISGHRSVSWYQQTPGQGLQFLFEYFSETQRNKGNFPGRFSGRQFSNSRSEMNVSTLELGDSALYLCASRRQGGMNEQYFGPGTRLTVT.

The rearrangement joins TRBV5-5 to TRBJ2-1, with TRBD2 matching 9 bases. Germline assignment: CDR1 SGHKS and CDR2 YYEKEE (reference sequence). V shed 4 bases and J 7 bases; nucleotides not matched to a gene: 12. The CDR3 runs 16 residues. Here the CDR3 reads CASSPLGGGARNEQFF. The CDR3 DNA reads as TGTGCCAGCAGCCCCCTCGGCGGGGGGGCGAGGAATGAGCAGTTCTTC.

The chain recombines TRBV14 with TRBJ2-1; D gene unclear. V shed 4 bases and J shed 8 bases, with 6 bases lying between them. Germline lookup yields CDR1 SGHDN and CDR2 FVKESK. CDR3 length equals 11 residues. The CDR3 protein is CASSPIDEQFF. The CDR3 DNA is TGTGCCAGCAGCCCAATTGATGAGCAGTTCTTC.

The V and J genes are TRBV27 and TRBJ2-4, with a possible D match to TRBD2 (7 bases). This CDR3 region has 14 residues. Germline loops: CDR1 MNHEY, CDR2 SMNVEV (reference sequence). V was shortened by 5 bases and J by 5 bases, with 13 bases between the two germline ends. The CDR3 nucleotides read TGTGCCAGCAGTCGCAAGGGGGGGCAAAACATTCAGTACTTC. It encodes CASSRKGGQNIQYF.

Written as DNA, the CDR3 is TGTGCCAGCGGAGGGCACTCCACAGATACGCAGTATTTT. Amino acids: CASGGHSTDTQYF. This chain uses TRBV28 with TRBJ2-3, with D perhaps matching TRBD2 (6 bases). Trimming removed 8 bases at V and 2 bases at J, with 11 bases between. CDR3 length: 13 residues. In germline, CDR1 is MDHEN, CDR2 SYDVKM.

The V and J genes are TRBV18 and TRBJ1-4, with D maybe TRBD1 (6 bases). CDR3 length: 13 amino acids. CDR1 is KGHSH and CDR2 is LQKENI in the germline V gene. V lost 6 bases and J lost 3, with 8 bases in between. In nucleotides, the CDR3 is TGTGCCAGCTCGGACAGTTCTAATGAAAAACTGTTTTTT. This translates into CASSDSSNEKLFF.

The chain recombines TRBV19 with TRBJ2-1; 7 bases map to TRBD2. The CDR3 consists of 17 residues. Per germline, CDR1 LNHDA and CDR2 SQIVND (reference sequence). Germline trimming cut 5 bases from V and 8 bases from J; bases unmatched to any gene: 18. This chain's CDR3 is CASSDLGGRVKVDEQFF. The CDR3, as DNA: TGTGCCAGTAGTGACCTCGGCGGGAGAGTCAAAGTCGATGAGCAGTTCTTC.

The chain recombines TRBV10-2 with TRBJ1-6, with TRBD1 matching 8 bases. This CDR3 spans 15 amino acids. Trimming removed 7 bases from V and 10 bases from J; junction bases left unmatched: 12. Germline CDR1 and CDR2: WSHSY and SAAADI. The CDR3 DNA reads TGCGCCAGCAACCGACAGGGGACCCTTGAATCACCCCTCCACTTT. This gives the protein CASNRQGTLESPLHF.

This clone occurred once. The chain carries TRBV6-1 and TRBJ1-2; D not certain. Germline CDR1 MNHNS, CDR2 SASEGT. Trimming removed 5 bases from V and 6 bases from J, with 10 bases in between. The CDR3 has 12 amino acids. The CDR3 sequence: CASSYERDGYTF. The CDR3 DNA follows: TGTGCCAGCAGTTATGAGAGAGATGGCTACACCTTC.

This chain links TRBV3-1 (or the pseudogene TRBV3-2) with TRBJ2-1, with TRBD2 matching 14 bases. The CDR3 has 14 residues. V dropped 4 bases and J dropped 15; count of bases not matched to a gene: 8. The germline V gene encodes CDR1 LGHDT and CDR2 YNNKEL (reference sequence). CDR3 in DNA: TGTGCCAGCAGCCCTACTGGGACTAGCGGGAGAGGGTTCTTC. This sequence encodes CASSPTGTSGRGFF.

V is TRBV3-1 (or the pseudogene TRBV3-2) and J is TRBJ1-4; D not resolved. This CDR3 has 15 residues. The ends were cut back, 5 bases at V and 1 base at J, with 11 bases in the middle. Per the germline V gene, CDR1 is LGHDT and CDR2 is YNNKEL (reference sequence). The CDR3 protein is CASSESSGTNEKLFF. As DNA, the CDR3 is TGTGCCAGCAGCGAAAGTAGCGGAACTAATGAAAAACTGTTTTTT.

CDR3 bases: TGTGCCAGCAGCTTAGGCAGGGCCGGTAGCAATCAGCCCCAGCATTTT. Protein: CASSLGRAGSNQPQHF. The chain joins TRBV7-2 to TRBJ1-5; D might be TRBD1 (5 bases). Trimming shortened V by 1 base and J by 0 bases, and 10 bases separated the two germline ends. The CDR3 has 16 residues. Germline V lookup: CDR1 SGHTA, CDR2 FQGNSA.

This clone showed up just once. The CDR3 nucleotides are TGTGCCAGTAGTTCCCAGACAGGGGGAAATAGCAATCAGCCCCAGCATTTT. Its translation is CASSSQTGGNSNQPQHF. The rearrangement joins TRBV19 to TRBJ1-5; 9 bases agree with TRBD1. The CDR3 has 17 residues. Trimming removed 5 bases from V and 0 bases from J; junction bases left unmatched: 8. Germline V gene sequence: CDR1 LNHDA, CDR2 SQIVND (reference sequence).